This TCR beta chain derives from a study of cytomegalovirus exposure and HLA in healthy donors. The PCR used 60 Vbeta and 13 Jbeta primers. Here immunoSEQ multiplex PCR was the method, and the copy in TCRdb shows in-frame clones only, minus some. The profile shows about 59,000 clones, roughly 80% of them singletons. This clonotype originated in a man aged 40-55 years in good health and CMV-seronegative. Material: PBMCs.

CDR3 amino acids: CASSLHSYNSPLHF. The CDR3 nucleotides are TGTGCCAGCAGCTTACACTCCTATAATTCACCCCTCCACTTT. The chain has TRBV7-2 and TRBJ1-6, with D uncertain. V was clipped by 2 bases and J by 0 bases, with 2 bases between them. The CDR3 runs to 14 residues. Germline loops: CDR1 SGHTA, CDR2 FQGNSA.